This is a list of T cell receptor beta chains from one sample in a study of T-cell memory formation after mild COVID-19. TCRdb itself ran the 5' RACE reads through MiXCR, one entry per CDR3 protein. This repertoire shows 58,000 or so distinct CDR3 sequences, roughly 25% found once; its top ten account for approximately 39%. Sequencing input: PBMCs or a T cell subset sorted from them (not recorded which). The receptors originated from a man younger than 30 who had mild COVID-19 (a few samples of this study predate the infection). Cell type and time point are not known. CDR3s include the opening cysteine and the closing phenylalanine or tryptophan. The D gene is left open where the match is weak. Only some rows state a clone size, as once, few, many or a class for expanded clones.

>many|TRBJ2-7|NA|16|TRBV4-1
CASSQAASGLAYEQYF
TGCGCCAGCAGCCAAGCGGCGAGCGGGTTAGCCTACGAGCAGTACTTC
>NA|TRBJ2-3|TRBD2|15|TRBV4-2
CASSQDLIAGDTQYF
TGTGCCAGCAGCCAAGATTTAATAGCGGGAGATACGCAGTATTTT
>NA|TRBJ2-5|NA|13|TRBV20-1
CSATPEHQETQYF
TGCAGCGCTACTCCGGAACACCAAGAGACCCAGTACTTC
>NA|TRBJ2-7|NA|15|TRBV4-1
CASSQIDDPAYEQYF
TGCGCCAGCAGCCAGATAGATGACCCCGCCTACGAGCAGTACTTC
>few|TRBJ1-5|NA|15|TRBV4-1
CASSQDRDSNQPQHF
TGCGCCAGCAGCCAAGATCGAGATAGCAATCAGCCCCAGCATTTT
>few|TRBJ2-1|NA|15|TRBV5-1
CASSFYDGSYYEQFF
TGCGCCAGCAGCTTTTATGACGGATCGTATTATGAGCAGTTCTTC
>NA|TRBJ2-3|TRBD2|16|TRBV4-2
CASSQELTSWVDTQYF
TGTGCCAGCAGCCAAGAGTTGACTAGCTGGGTAGATACGCAGTATTTT
>few|TRBJ1-2|NA|13|TRBV7-3
CASSADGDYGYTF
TGTGCCAGCAGCGCCGACGGGGACTATGGCTACACCTTC
>NA|TRBJ1-2|NA|16|TRBV7-2
CASPSRDYREEYGYTF
TGTGCCAGCCCTAGCCGTGATTACAGGGAGGAGTATGGCTACACCTTC
>few|TRBJ2-3|NA|17|TRBV30
CAWSVSASGLGTDTQYF
TGTGCCTGGAGTGTCAGCGCATCAGGGCTGGGCACAGATACGCAGTATTTT
>NA|TRBJ2-2|TRBD2|17|TRBV15
CATSRPGLAGDTGELFF
TGTGCCACCAGCAGGCCCGGACTAGCGGGTGACACCGGGGAGCTGTTTTTT
>NA|TRBJ1-2|NA|14|TRBV4-3
CASSPSGGNYGYTF
TGCGCCAGCAGCCCCTCGGGCGGGAATTATGGCTACACCTTC
>NA|TRBJ1-5|NA|15|TRBV6-5
CASSAGTSSNQPQHF
TGTGCCAGCAGTGCGGGCACGAGCAGCAATCAGCCCCAGCATTTT
>many|TRBJ2-3|NA|17|TRBV11-2
CASSLDRHSSRTDTQYF
TGTGCCAGCAGCTTAGATAGACACAGCTCTCGCACAGATACGCAGTATTTT
>NA|TRBJ2-1|NA|14|TRBV6-1
CASSSDSRGNEQFF
TGTGCCAGCAGTTCAGACAGTAGAGGAAATGAGCAGTTCTTC
>few|TRBJ2-5|TRBD2|16|TRBV24-1
CATSDSRASGVETQYF
TGTGCCACCAGTGATTCCCGGGCTAGCGGGGTAGAGACCCAGTACTTC
>NA|TRBJ2-1|TRBD2|15|TRBV27
CASSLGGENYNEQFF
TGTGCCAGCAGTTTGGGAGGGGAAAACTACAATGAGCAGTTCTTC
>NA|TRBJ2-7|TRBD1|13|TRBV5-4
CASSAGTVYEQYF
TGTGCCAGCAGCGCCGGGACAGTCTACGAGCAGTACTTC
>NA|TRBJ2-2|NA|14|TRBV27
CASSPRPNTGELFF
TGTGCCAGCAGTCCCCGCCCGAACACCGGGGAGCTGTTTTTT
>NA|TRBJ2-5|NA|16|TRBV4-3
CASSQDLGRGTETQYF
TGCGCCAGCAGCCAAGATCTCGGGCGGGGCACGGAGACCCAGTACTTC
>NA|TRBJ1-2|TRBD1|14|TRBV3-1
CASSLRDSDYGYTF
TGTGCCAGCAGCCTTCGGGACAGTGACTATGGCTACACCTTC
>NA|TRBJ2-7|NA|13|TRBV29-1
CSGGAGVLYEQYF
TGCAGCGGTGGGGCAGGGGTACTCTACGAGCAGTACTTC
>NA|TRBJ1-1|NA|13|TRBV4-1
CASSQRVASEAFF
TGCGCCAGCAGCCAAAGGGTCGCCAGTGAAGCTTTCTTT
>few|TRBJ2-2|NA|12|TRBV2
CASSKGSGELFF
TGTGCCAGCAGTAAGGGTTCCGGGGAGCTGTTTTTT
>NA|TRBJ2-7|NA|16|TRBV4-1
CASSQVRTVESYEQYF
TGCGCCAGCAGCCAAGTAAGGACAGTTGAGTCCTACGAGCAGTACTTC
>few|TRBJ2-3|NA|15|TRBV5-1
CASSLEGAFTDTQYF
TGCGCCAGCAGCTTGGAAGGAGCCTTCACAGATACGCAGTATTTT
>NA|TRBJ2-3|NA|14|TRBV5-1
CASSISQGSDTQYF
TGCGCCAGCAGCATCTCACAGGGCTCAGATACGCAGTATTTT
>NA|TRBJ2-7|NA|12|TRBV11-2
CASSLEVSAHHF
TGTGCCAGCAGCTTAGAGGTTTCGGCCCACCACTTC
>NA|TRBJ2-1|TRBD2|15|TRBV7-2
CASSASSGGYNEQFF
TGTGCCAGCAGCGCCTCTAGCGGGGGGTACAATGAGCAGTTCTTC
>NA|TRBJ2-3|TRBD2|17|TRBV7-3
CASSLTPAGGRGDTQYF
TGTGCCAGCAGCTTAACCCCAGCGGGGGGGCGAGGAGATACGCAGTATTTT
>NA|TRBJ1-1|NA|10|TRBV12-3/TRBV12-4
CASSPPEAFF
TGTGCCAGCAGCCCACCAGAAGCTTTCTTT
>NA|TRBJ2-6|NA|14|TRBV5-4
CASSFGPGANVLTF
TGTGCCAGCAGCTTCGGGCCTGGGGCCAACGTCCTGACTTTC
>few|TRBJ2-5|NA|14|TRBV27
CASRKHSGKETQYF
TGTGCCAGCAGGAAACACTCAGGGAAAGAGACCCAGTACTTC
>few|TRBJ2-7|TRBD1|14|TRBV7-2
CASSYPGQIYEQYF
TGTGCCAGCAGCTACCCGGGACAGATCTACGAGCAGTACTTC
>NA|TRBJ2-3|NA|13|TRBV7-2
CASSFLGGDTQYF
TGTGCCAGCAGCTTTCTGGGGGGAGATACGCAGTATTTT
>few|TRBJ2-7|NA|14|TRBV5-1
CASSLRRAQGEQYF
TGCGCCAGCAGCTTGCGGCGAGCACAAGGGGAGCAGTACTTC
>NA|TRBJ2-2|TRBD2|19|TRBV27
CASSTTSSGGIPLTGELFF
TGTGCCAGCAGTACCACATCTAGCGGGGGGATTCCACTTACCGGGGAGCTGTTTTTT
>NA|TRBJ2-3|NA|15|TRBV7-6
CASSLAGGPGDTQYF
TGTGCCAGCAGCTTAGCAGGGGGGCCGGGGGATACGCAGTATTTT
>NA|TRBJ2-2|NA|14|TRBV4-1
CASSQVPFTGELFF
TGCGCCAGCAGCCAAGTCCCATTCACCGGGGAGCTGTTTTTT
>NA|TRBJ2-3|NA|12|TRBV6-2/TRBV6-3
CASSYIADTQYF
TGTGCCAGCAGTTACATCGCCGATACGCAGTATTTT